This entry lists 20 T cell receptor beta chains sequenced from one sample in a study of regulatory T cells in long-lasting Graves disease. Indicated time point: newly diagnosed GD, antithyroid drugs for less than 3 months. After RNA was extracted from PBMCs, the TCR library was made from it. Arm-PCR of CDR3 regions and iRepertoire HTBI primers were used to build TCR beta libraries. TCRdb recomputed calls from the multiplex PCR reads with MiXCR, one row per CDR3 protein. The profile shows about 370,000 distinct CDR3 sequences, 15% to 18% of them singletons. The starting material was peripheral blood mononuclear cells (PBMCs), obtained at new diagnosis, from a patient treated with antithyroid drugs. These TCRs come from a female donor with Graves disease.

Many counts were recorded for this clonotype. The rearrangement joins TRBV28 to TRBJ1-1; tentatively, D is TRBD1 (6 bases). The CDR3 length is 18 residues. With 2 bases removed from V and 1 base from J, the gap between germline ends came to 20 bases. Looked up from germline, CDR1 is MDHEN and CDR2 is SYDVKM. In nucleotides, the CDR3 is TGTGCCAGCAGTTTAAGGAGGTGGGGGGCTATCGGGAACACTGAAGCTTTCTTT. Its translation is CASSLRRWGAIGNTEAFF.

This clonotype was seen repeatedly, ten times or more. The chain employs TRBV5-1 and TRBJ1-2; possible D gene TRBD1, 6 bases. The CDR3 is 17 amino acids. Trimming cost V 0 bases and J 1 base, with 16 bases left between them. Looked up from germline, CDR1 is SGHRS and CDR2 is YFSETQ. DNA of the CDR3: TGCGCCAGCAGCTTGGCCGGAGAATTGGACAGTAACTATGGCTACACCTTC. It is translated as CASSLAGELDSNYGYTF.

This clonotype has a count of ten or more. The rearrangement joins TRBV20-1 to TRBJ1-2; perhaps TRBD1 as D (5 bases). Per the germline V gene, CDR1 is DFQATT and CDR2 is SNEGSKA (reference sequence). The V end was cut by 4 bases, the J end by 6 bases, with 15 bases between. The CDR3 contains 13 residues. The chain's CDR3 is CSANFGGTDGYTF. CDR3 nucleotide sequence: TGCAGTGCTAACTTTGGAGGGACGGATGGCTACACCTTC.

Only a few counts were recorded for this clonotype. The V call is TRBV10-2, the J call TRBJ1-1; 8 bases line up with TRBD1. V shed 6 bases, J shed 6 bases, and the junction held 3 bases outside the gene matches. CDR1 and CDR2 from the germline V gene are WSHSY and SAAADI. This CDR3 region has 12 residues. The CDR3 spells CASRDREAEAFF. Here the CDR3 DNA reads TGCGCCAGCAGGGACAGGGAAGCTGAAGCTTTCTTT.

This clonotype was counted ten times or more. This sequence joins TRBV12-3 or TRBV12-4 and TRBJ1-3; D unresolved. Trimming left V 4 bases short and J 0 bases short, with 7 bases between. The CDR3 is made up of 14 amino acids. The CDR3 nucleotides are TGTGCCAGCAGTTGGATGAGCTCTGGAAACACCATATATTTT. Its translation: CASSWMSSGNTIYF.

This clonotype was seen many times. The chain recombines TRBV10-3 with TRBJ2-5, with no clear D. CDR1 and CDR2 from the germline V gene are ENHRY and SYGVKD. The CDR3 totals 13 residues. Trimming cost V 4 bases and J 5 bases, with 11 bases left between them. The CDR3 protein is CAISAGRRETQYF. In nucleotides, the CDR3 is TGTGCCATCAGTGCTGGCAGGCGGGAGACCCAGTACTTC.

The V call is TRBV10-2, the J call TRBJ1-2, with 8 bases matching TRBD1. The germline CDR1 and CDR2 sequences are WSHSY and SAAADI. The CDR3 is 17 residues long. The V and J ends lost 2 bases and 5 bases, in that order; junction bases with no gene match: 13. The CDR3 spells CASSEGQGLYLSYGYTF. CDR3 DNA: TGCGCCAGCAGTGAGGGACAGGGCCTCTACTTGAGTTATGGCTACACCTTC.

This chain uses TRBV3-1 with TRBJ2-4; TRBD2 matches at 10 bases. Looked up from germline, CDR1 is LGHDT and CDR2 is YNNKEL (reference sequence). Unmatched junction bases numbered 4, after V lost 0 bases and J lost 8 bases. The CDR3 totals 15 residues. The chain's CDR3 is CASSQEGLAGDIQYF. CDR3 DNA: TGTGCCAGCAGCCAAGAGGGCCTAGCGGGGGACATTCAGTACTTC.

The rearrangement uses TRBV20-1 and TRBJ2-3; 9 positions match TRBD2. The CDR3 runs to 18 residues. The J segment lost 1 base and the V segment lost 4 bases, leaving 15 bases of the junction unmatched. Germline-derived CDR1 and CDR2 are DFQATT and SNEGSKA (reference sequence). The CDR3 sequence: CSATSLRLAGLGTDTQYF. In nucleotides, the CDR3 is TGCAGTGCTACCTCATTGCGGCTAGCGGGATTAGGCACAGATACGCAGTATTTT.

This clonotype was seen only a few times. CDR3 sequence reads: CASSPGLAAGTQYF. CDR3 sequence (DNA): TGTGCCAGCAGTCCTGGACTAGCGGCCGGGACCCAGTACTTC. V is TRBV12-3 or TRBV12-4 and J is TRBJ2-5; 10 bases are a match to TRBD2. CDR3 length: 14 amino acids. V was pared by 5 bases and J by 7 bases, with 7 bases of the junction left unmatched.

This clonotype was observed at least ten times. CDR3 DNA: TGCAGTGCTAGAGATTCAGGGGATACTGAAGCTTTCTTT. Its protein product is CSARDSGDTEAFF. The chain couples TRBV20-1 to TRBJ1-1, with D perhaps matching TRBD1 (6 bases). The V end was cut by 0 bases, the J end by 5 bases, with 10 bases between. This CDR3 is built from 13 residues. The germline V gene has CDR1 DFQATT and CDR2 SNEGSKA (reference sequence).

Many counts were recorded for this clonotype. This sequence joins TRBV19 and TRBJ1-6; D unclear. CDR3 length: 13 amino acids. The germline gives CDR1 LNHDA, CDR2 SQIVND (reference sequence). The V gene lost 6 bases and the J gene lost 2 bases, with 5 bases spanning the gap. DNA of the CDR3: TGTGCCAGTAGGCAGCCCTATAATTCACCCCTCCACTTT. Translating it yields CASRQPYNSPLHF.

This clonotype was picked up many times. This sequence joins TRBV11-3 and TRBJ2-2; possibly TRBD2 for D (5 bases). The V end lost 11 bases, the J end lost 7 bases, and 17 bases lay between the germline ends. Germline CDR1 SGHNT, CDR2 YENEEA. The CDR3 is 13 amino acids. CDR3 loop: CASAIAFGGELFF. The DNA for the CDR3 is TGTGCCTCCGCTATAGCGTTTGGCGGGGAGCTGTTTTTT.

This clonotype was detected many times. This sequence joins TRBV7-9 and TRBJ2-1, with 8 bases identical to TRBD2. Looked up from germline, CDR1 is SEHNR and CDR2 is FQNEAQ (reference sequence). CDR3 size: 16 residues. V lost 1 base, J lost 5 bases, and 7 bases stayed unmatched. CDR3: CASSLVSTSANNEQFF. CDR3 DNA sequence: TGTGCCAGCAGCTTAGTCTCGACTAGCGCAAACAATGAGCAGTTCTTC.

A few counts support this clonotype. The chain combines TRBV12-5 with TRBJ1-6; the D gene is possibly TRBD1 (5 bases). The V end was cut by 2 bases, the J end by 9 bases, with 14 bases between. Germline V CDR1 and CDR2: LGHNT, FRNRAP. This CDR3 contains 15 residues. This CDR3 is CASGLQGGFGSPLHF. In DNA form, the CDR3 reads TGTGCTAGTGGTTTGCAGGGAGGATTTGGTTCACCCCTCCACTTT.

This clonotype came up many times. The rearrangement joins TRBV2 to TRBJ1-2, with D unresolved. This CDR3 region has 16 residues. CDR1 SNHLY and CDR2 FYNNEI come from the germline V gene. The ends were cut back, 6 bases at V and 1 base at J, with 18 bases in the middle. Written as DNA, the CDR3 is TGTGCCAGCAGACCTCCCCAGGAGCGACTTAACTATGGCTACACCTTC. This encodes CASRPPQERLNYGYTF.

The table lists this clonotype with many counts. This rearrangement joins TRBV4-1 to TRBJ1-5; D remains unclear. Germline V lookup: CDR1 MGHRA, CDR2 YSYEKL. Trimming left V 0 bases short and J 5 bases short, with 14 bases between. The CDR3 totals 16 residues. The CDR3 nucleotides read TGCGCCAGCAGCCAAGATTTGCCAGCAAGACATCAGCCCCAGCATTTT. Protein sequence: CASSQDLPARHQPQHF.

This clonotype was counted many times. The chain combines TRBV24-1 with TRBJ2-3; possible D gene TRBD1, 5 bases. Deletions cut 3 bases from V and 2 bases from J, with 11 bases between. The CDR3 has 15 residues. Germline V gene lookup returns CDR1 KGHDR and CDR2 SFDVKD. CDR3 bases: TGTGCCACCAGTGATAAAGGGGATACCACAGATACGCAGTATTTT. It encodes CATSDKGDTTDTQYF.

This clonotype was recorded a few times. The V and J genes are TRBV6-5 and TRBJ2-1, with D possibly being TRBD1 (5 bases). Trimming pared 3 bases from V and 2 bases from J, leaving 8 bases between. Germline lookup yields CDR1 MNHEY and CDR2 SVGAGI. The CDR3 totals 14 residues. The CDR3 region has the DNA TGTGCCAGCAGTTATGCAGGGCCCTACAATGAGCAGTTCTTC. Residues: CASSYAGPYNEQFF.

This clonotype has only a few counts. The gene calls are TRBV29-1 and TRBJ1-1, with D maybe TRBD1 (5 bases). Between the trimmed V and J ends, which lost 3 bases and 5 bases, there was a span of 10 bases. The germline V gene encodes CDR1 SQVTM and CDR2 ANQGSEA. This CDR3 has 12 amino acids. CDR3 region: CSVDQGWTEAFF. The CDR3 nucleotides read TGCAGCGTTGACCAGGGATGGACTGAAGCTTTCTTT.